This T cell receptor beta chain is drawn from a study of early stage breast cancer tumors (dated by TCRdb to about 2017). Describing the broader study: Of the 15 to 20 invasive breast tumors, 12 to 13 were found to be estrogen receptor-positive, progesterone receptor-positive and HER2-negative. A read coverage of roughly 10-fold per sample was achieved on average. About 65% of the 12 ER+/PR+/HER2- tumors were invasive ductal carcinomas, while the other four were invasive lobular carcinomas. The samples as a whole yielded around 2.5 million detected templates, corresponding to about 1 million unique clonotypes. Findings and caveats that apply to the study as a whole: Repertoires from blood resembled normal breast more closely than tumor, and using blood as a reference for each tissue separated tumor from normal in most of the 16 patients. Compared with adjacent normal breast tissue, tumors had approximately 2.5-fold higher T cell density and higher clonality. Chain pairing and functional markers such as CD4, CD8 and FOXP3 were not captured by bulk genomic DNA sequencing of unsorted cells. Enriched TCRB sequences shared across patients were mostly commonly generated sequences, unlikely to play an important role in the tumor microenvironment. Because the cohort was small, analysis by tumor subtype was not possible.

The study profiled bulk TCR beta-chain repertoires in matched peripheral blood, tumor and adjacent normal breast tissue taken from fewer than 20 patients with early-stage breast cancer. Before surgery, about 4.5-11 mL of whole blood was collected into EDTA tubes and then processed within 2 hours. Peripheral blood mononuclear cells were isolated by Ficoll-Paque centrifugation in SepMate-50 tubes. PBMCs were cryopreserved in around 90% FBS with around 10% DMSO in aliquots of roughly 1.8 to 4.5 million cells and stored in liquid nitrogen. The Qiagen AllPrep DNA/RNA Mini kit was used for genomic DNA extraction. Each sample was amplified in two independent genomic DNA replicates, using 0.4 to 0.6 ug for blood and approximately 1.4 ug for tumor or normal breast. Following the manufacturer's instructions, the ImmunoSeq Intro kit was used to carry out TCRB sequencing on genomic DNA. Multiplex PCR was run for around 30 cycles using proprietary primers and spike-in control sequences for absolute quantification. Single-end 150-bp reads were used to sequence an 87-bp fragment spanning the CDR3 and the flanking V and J genes. Seven samples, with two replicates for each sample, were multiplexed per lane of an Illumina MiSeq using version 3.0 chemistry. Per the authors' processing: Raw data were processed by the vendor's proprietary pipeline, with both replicates merged into one result per sample. To define clonotypes, the study grouped productive rearrangements that shared the V-gene family, CDR3 amino acid sequence and J-gene segment. Clonality was calculated as 1 minus the normalized Shannon entropy (Pielou evenness) of TCRB abundances. To estimate T cell density, the total number of templates was divided by the number of input cells, which was inferred from the amount of DNA input. Recon was used with default parameters to estimate total repertoire diversity and clonality. Clonotypes with over 0.1% abundance in tumor and at least 32-fold higher abundance in tumor than in normal breast were defined as tumor-enriched. TCRdb limited this immuneACCESS table to in-frame rearrangements with V and J called. A share of clones is missing; checked studies link under half to unresolved V genes, and the rest is unexplained. The V and J calls and clone size are taken from that table; D and trimming were inferred from the DNA. In this sample the table shows 70,000 or so clones, approximately 84% of which occur a single time. Of the sample, about 4.5% falls within the top ten clones.

A note on this clone: Its antigen remains unidentified. No quality values exist for individual bases; no much larger clone is one base distant.

Clipping removes 7 bases from V and 6 bases from J, with 11 as the unmatched junction base count. The CDR3 spans 15 residues, from the cysteine through the phenylalanine. Only the CDR3 portion is preserved as DNA: 45 bases, with reading frame beginning at the first base. The germline V gene specifies SGHRS as CDR1 and YFSETQ as CDR2. This sequence uses TRBV5-1 and TRBJ2-3, and 10 bases in between align with TRBD2. The receptor was isolated from a person in their forties with breast cancer. What was sequenced was blood. The nucleotide sequence is TGCGCCAGCCGCATAGCGGGAGGCGGTCGGGATACGCAGTATTTT. Its amino acids are CASRIAGGGRDTQYF.